A single sample gave rise to the 11 T cell receptor beta chains below, sequenced in a study of type 1 and type 2 diabetes patients. The PCR template was genomic DNA. The TCR beta CDR3 region was amplified using 30 forward and 13 reverse primers. Using its own MiXCR run on the multiplex PCR reads, TCRdb lists one record per CDR3 protein. Here the sample spans under 300,000 distinct CDR3 sequences, 45% to 60% being singletons. Sequencing used peripheral blood mononuclear cells (PBMCs). The source of these receptors is a man aged 18 to 30 with type 2 diabetes.

This clonotype turned up a few times. The chain employs TRBV6-5 and TRBJ1-2; D possibly corresponds to TRBD1 (5 bases). The V end lost 5 bases, the J end lost 4 bases, and 11 bases lay between the germline ends. CDR1 MNHEY and CDR2 SVGAGI come from the germline V gene. The CDR3 is 13 amino acids. CDR3 sequence reads: CASSHRDGYGYTF. DNA for the CDR3: TGTGCCAGCAGTCACCGGGACGGCTATGGCTACACCTTC.

The rearrangement links TRBV20-1 to TRBJ2-7; D uncertain. CDR1 DFQATT and CDR2 SNEGSKA come from the germline V gene (reference sequence). V dropped 5 bases and J dropped 0 bases, with 17 bases sitting between them. The CDR3 spans 15 residues. CDR3 in amino acids: CSAAPASLNSYEQYF. The CDR3 DNA is TGCAGTGCTGCCCCGGCCTCCCTGAACTCCTACGAGCAGTACTTC.

This clonotype was recorded at least ten times. The V and J genes are TRBV19 and TRBJ2-7; 9 positions agree with TRBD1. Germline V gives CDR1 LNHDA, CDR2 SQIVND (reference sequence). There are 17 residues in the CDR3. V lost 1 base, J lost 4 bases, and 11 bases stayed unmatched. DNA of the CDR3: TGTGCCAGTAGTATAGGCCTACGGGACAGGGAGGAGTACGAGCAGTACTTC. It yields the protein CASSIGLRDREEYEQYF.

The chain carries TRBV6-5 and TRBJ2-1, with TRBD2 identical over 8 bases. Unmatched junction bases numbered 2, after V lost 2 bases and J lost 8 bases. The CDR3 is 13 residues long. Germline CDR1 reads MNHEY; CDR2 reads SVGAGI. As DNA, the CDR3 is TGTGCCAGCAGTTACGCGGGAGGAGATGAGCAGTTCTTC. Translating gives CASSYAGGDEQFF.

Of note for this clonotype: One end of the junction fails to match germline, which may point to a read error. This rearrangement joins TRBV11-3 to TRBJ2-3, with D uncertain. In germline, CDR1 is SGHNT, CDR2 YENEEA. The CDR3 has 13 amino acids. CDR3 DNA: TGTGCCAGCAGCCTAGATTGGGGAGATACGCAGTATTTT. It encodes CASSLDWGDTQYF.

This clonotype was observed at least ten times. The chain recombines TRBV19 with TRBJ2-7; 7 nucleotides align to TRBD2. Germline V gene sequence: CDR1 LNHDA, CDR2 SQIVND (reference sequence). V was clipped by 7 bases and J by 7 bases; unmatched bases: 7. This CDR3 has 12 amino acids. CDR3 DNA sequence: TGTGCCAGTACCTTAGCGGGCAATGAGCAGTACTTC. Translation: CASTLAGNEQYF.

The V gene is TRBV2, the J gene TRBJ2-5; tentative D call: TRBD2 (5 bases). CDR1 is SNHLY, CDR2 FYNNEI, per germline. The CDR3 is 13 amino acids. Deletions cut 6 bases from V and 9 bases from J, with 17 bases between. CDR3 in amino acids: CASRPGLRWAQYF. The DNA for the CDR3 is TGTGCCAGCAGACCCGGACTCAGATGGGCCCAGTACTTC.

The rearrangement joins TRBV20-1 to TRBJ2-1; 10 nucleotides line up with TRBD2. CDR1 is DFQATT, CDR2 SNEGSKA, per germline (reference sequence). The CDR3 is made up of 16 amino acids. The trim removed 3 bases at V and 4 bases at J, leaving 9 bases unmatched. CDR3 sequence reads: CSARGLARGAYNEQFF. CDR3 DNA sequence: TGCAGTGCTAGGGGACTAGCGCGAGGGGCTTACAATGAGCAGTTCTTC.

This clonotype showed up many times. The rearrangement uses TRBV14 and TRBJ1-2, with D tentatively TRBD1 (6 bases). This CDR3 contains 13 residues. V was cut by 4 bases and J by 6 bases, with 12 bases left in between. Germline values: CDR1 SGHDN, CDR2 FVKESK. For the CDR3, the DNA is TGTGCCAGCAGCCCGACAGGCGTGGATGGCTACACCTTC. Translated: CASSPTGVDGYTF.

The genes are TRBV10-3 and TRBJ2-5; 7 bases line up with TRBD2. V trimming: 10 bases; J trimming: 0 bases; junction bases outside the gene matches: 8. The CDR3 has 14 residues. Germline loops: CDR1 ENHRY, CDR2 SYGVKD. The DNA for the CDR3 is TGTGCCAGCAGCCGGGACTACAACCAAGAGACCCAGTACTTC. As protein: CASSRDYNQETQYF.

The genes are TRBV20-1 and TRBJ2-7; D possibly corresponds to TRBD2 (5 bases). The V end was cut by 6 bases, the J end by 4 bases, with 13 bases between. Looked up from germline, CDR1 is DFQATT and CDR2 is SNEGSKA (reference sequence). This CDR3 has 12 amino acids. This chain's CDR3 is CSAITSSYEQYF. The DNA of the CDR3 is TGCAGTGCCATCACTAGTAGTTACGAGCAGTACTTC.